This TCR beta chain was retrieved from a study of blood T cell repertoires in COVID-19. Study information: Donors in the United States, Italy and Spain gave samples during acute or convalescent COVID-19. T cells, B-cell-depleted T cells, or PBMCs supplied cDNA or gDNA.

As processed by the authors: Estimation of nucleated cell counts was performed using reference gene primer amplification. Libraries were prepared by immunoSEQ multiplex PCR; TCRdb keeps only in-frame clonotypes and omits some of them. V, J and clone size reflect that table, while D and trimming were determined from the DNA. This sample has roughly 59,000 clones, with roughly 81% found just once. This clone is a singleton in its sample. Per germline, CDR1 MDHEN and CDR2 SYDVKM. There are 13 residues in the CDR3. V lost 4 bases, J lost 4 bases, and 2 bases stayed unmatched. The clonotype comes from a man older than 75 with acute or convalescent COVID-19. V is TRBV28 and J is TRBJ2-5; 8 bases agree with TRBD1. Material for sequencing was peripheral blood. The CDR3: CASSSGGVETQYF. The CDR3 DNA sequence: TGTGCCAGCAGTTCAGGGGGCGTAGAGACCCAGTACTTC.